This T cell receptor beta chain was observed in a study of cytomegalovirus exposure and HLA in healthy donors. Germline CDR1 reads LNHDA; CDR2 reads SQIVND (reference sequence). V was shortened by 6 bases and J by 3 bases, with 15 bases between the two germline ends. The CDR3 covers 15 residues. This clone has only one observation. Its antigen is as yet unknown. Study-wide results and caveats: One variant, a missense change in DCLRE1C, was linked in a later analysis to TCR beta V- and J-gene trimming. The Asian-associated ancestry cluster reportedly had fewer N-insertions than the approximately 700-donor mean in a later analysis. Three chains linked to CMV were shown in vitro to be specific for CMV antigens.

Primers for the PCR totalled 60 Vbeta and 13 Jbeta. Sequenced by immunoSEQ multiplex PCR; TCRdb stores in-frame clones only, minus some. The sample holds approximately 81,000 clones, 70% to 85% seen once. The gene calls are TRBV19 and TRBJ1-3, with D unresolved. The specimen was PBMCs. This TCR was sampled from a man aged 40-50 years in good health and CMV-seropositive. The CDR3 region has the DNA TGTGCCAGTAGGGATTTGGCGGTGCGTGGAAACACCATATATTTT. Its translation: CASRDLAVRGNTIYF. Supplemented by reference TRBV19 and TRBJ1-3, the full variable domain reads DGGITQSPKYLFRKEGQNVTLSCEQNLNHDAMYWYRQDPGQGLRLIYYSQIVNDFQKGDIAEGYSVSREKKESFPLTVTSAQKNPTAFYLCASRDLAVRGNTIYFGEGSWLTVV.